This T cell receptor beta chain was recovered during a study of monozygotic twins with inflammatory bowel disease. Overall study findings and caveats: There was no way to distinguish the different T cell subtypes. Background noise in patient repertoires may stem from differing immunosuppressive treatments. It was in IBD patients that TCRbeta diversity (inverse Simpson) was lower than in healthy co-twins.

In preparing each TCR library, 3,000 to 4,500 ng of total RNA was used. TCRdb reprocessed the 5' RACE reads and reports one entry per CDR3 protein, with no DNA. The sample has around 450,000 distinct CDR3 sequences. A remark on this clonotype: Its antigen is currently unknown.

The sequencing sample was made of blood. This sequence originates from a human donor with ulcerative colitis or Crohn's disease, or a healthy co-twin of an affected twin (not recorded which).

CDR3 protein: CASSQDGGRNEQFF. The chain employs TRBV4-1 and TRBJ2-1; TCRdb returns TRBD1, unconfirmable since there is no DNA. This CDR3 region has 14 residues. Germline assignment: CDR1 MGHRA and CDR2 YSYEKL.